Following are 8 T cell receptor beta chains from one sample sequenced in a study of T cell responses to AZD1222 COVID-19 vaccine. Sequenced by immunoSEQ multiplex PCR; TCRdb stores in-frame clones only, minus some. Of about 120,000 clones listed, around 85% are singletons. The starting material was peripheral blood, obtained on day 0 of AZD1222 vaccination. The receptors shown here come from an adult in good health.

The chain is built from TRBV5-1 and TRBJ1-1; 8 bases align to TRBD1. The V and J ends lost 1 base and 5 bases, in that order; junction bases with no gene match: 10. CDR3 length equals 16 residues. Germline lookup yields CDR1 SGHRS and CDR2 YFSETQ. CDR3 in amino acids: CASSLISTGANTEAFF. The CDR3 coding sequence is TGCGCCAGCAGCTTGATATCGACAGGGGCTAATACTGAAGCTTTCTTT.

The rearrangement uses TRBV7-8 and TRBJ1-3; D unresolved. V gave up 4 bases and J gave up 0 bases, with 13 bases separating them. In germline, CDR1 is SGHVS, CDR2 FQNEAQ. The CDR3 totals 16 residues. DNA for the CDR3: TGTGCCAGCAGCTACGGATCAGTGCGCTCTGGAAACACCATATATTTT. This translates into CASSYGSVRSGNTIYF.

The chain links TRBV5-1 to TRBJ1-6; D not resolved. CDR1 SGHRS and CDR2 YFSETQ come from the germline V gene. The CDR3 covers 14 residues. Trimming stripped 0 bases from V and 6 bases from J, with 7 bases between. The CDR3 coding sequence is TGCGCCAGCAGCTTGGGGGCAGCTAATTCACCCCTCCACTTT. Residues: CASSLGAANSPLHF.

The chain uses TRBV5-1 and TRBJ2-2; D gene unclear. Germline values: CDR1 SGHRS, CDR2 YFSETQ. The V and J ends lost 4 bases and 5 bases respectively, with 9 bases between them. This CDR3 contains 13 residues. CDR3: CASSRIQTGELFF. The CDR3, as DNA: TGCGCCAGCAGCCGCATCCAAACCGGGGAGCTGTTTTTT.

This chain connects TRBV3-1 (or the pseudogene TRBV3-2) to TRBJ1-2, with D unresolved. The germline gives CDR1 LGHDT, CDR2 YNNKEL (reference sequence). The CDR3 sequence is 13 residues long. Trimming pared 0 bases from V and 8 bases from J, leaving 10 bases between. In DNA, the CDR3 is TGTGCCAGCAGCCAAGAAAACGGGCGCGGCTACACCTTC. Its translation: CASSQENGRGYTF.

The chain links TRBV29-1 to TRBJ1-2; 7 bases line up with TRBD1. Germline CDR1 and CDR2: SQVTM and ANQGSEA. CDR3 length: 12 residues. The CDR3 spells CTSTGTDYGYTF. The DNA for the CDR3 is TGCACCTCAACGGGGACAGACTATGGCTACACCTTC. Combining the CDR3 with reference TRBV29-1 and TRBJ1-2 gives the whole variable domain SAVISQKPSRDICQRGTSLTIQCQVDSQVTMMFWYRQQPGQSLTLIATANQGSEATYESGFVIDKFPISRPNLTFSTLTVSNMSPEDSSIYLCTSTGTDYGYTFGSGTRLTVV.

This clone was counted a single time. Distinct nucleotide sequences in the sample also encode this CDR3. The genes are TRBV28 and TRBJ1-6, with D possibly TRBD1 on 5 matching bases. The CDR3 sequence is 12 residues long. Trimming cost V 7 bases and J 7 bases, with 8 bases left between them. Germline V gives CDR1 MDHEN, CDR2 SYDVKM. The CDR3 protein is CASIGGNSPLHF. DNA for the CDR3: TGTGCCAGCATCGGGGGGAATTCACCCCTCCACTTT.

The CDR3 region is CASSLGRARGGNPYEQYF. CDR3 nucleotide sequence: TGTGCCAGCAGCTTAGGACGGGCCAGGGGGGGGAATCCCTACGAGCAGTACTTC. V is TRBV11-3 and J is TRBJ2-7; D is tentatively TRBD1 or TRBD2 (7 bases each). CDR1 is SGHNT and CDR2 is YENEEA in the germline V gene. The CDR3 is 18 residues long. Deletions cut 1 base from V and 2 bases from J, with 21 bases between.